The T cell receptor (beta chain) under discussion was sequenced for a study of CD8+ T cells in alopecia areata. Whole-study results and caveats: Across lesional scalp, and particularly alopecia totalis/universalis, clonality surpassed that of normal scalp.

Comments on this clone: The target antigen is unknown.

RNA extraction and reverse transcription yielded cDNA as sequencing template. The table came from immunoSEQ multiplex PCR; TCRdb's copy has only in-frame clones and leaves some out. The data contain about 110,000 clones, over 55% of them seen just once; the ten biggest clones take up roughly 25%. Lesional scalp punch biopsies and peripheral blood came from alopecia areata patients. The TCR sequence derives from a human donor with alopecia areata. Sequenced material: NKG2D-low CD8+ T cells sorted from blood.

DNA of the CDR3: TGCGCCAGCAGCCCAGGAGAGATCTCTGGAAACACCATATATTTT. This encodes CASSPGEISGNTIYF. This chain joins TRBV4-1 and TRBJ1-3; D ambiguous. Deletions cut 4 bases from V and 0 bases from J, with 10 bases between. The CDR3 is 15 residues long. CDR1 and CDR2 (germline): MGHRA, YSYEKL.